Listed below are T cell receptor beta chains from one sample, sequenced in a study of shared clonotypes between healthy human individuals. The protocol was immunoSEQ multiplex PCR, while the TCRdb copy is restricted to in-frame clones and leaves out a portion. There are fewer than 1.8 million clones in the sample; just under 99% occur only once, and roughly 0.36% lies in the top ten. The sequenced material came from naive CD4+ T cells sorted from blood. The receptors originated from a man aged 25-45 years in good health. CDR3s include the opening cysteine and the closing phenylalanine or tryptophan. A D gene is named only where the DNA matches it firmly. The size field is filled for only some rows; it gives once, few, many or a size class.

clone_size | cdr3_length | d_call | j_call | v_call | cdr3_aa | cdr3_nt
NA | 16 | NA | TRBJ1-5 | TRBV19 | CASKTRFNTGNQPQHF | TGTGCCAGTAAAACGAGATTTAACACAGGCAATCAGCCCCAGCATTTT
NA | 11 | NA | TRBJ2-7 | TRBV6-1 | CASWAAYEQYF | TGTGCCAGCTGGGCCGCATACGAGCAGTACTTC
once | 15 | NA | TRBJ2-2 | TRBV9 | CASSVVTGYTGELFF | TGTGCCAGCAGCGTAGTCACAGGTTACACCGGGGAGCTGTTTTTT
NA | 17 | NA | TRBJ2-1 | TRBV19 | CASRMRSQKRSYNEQFF | TGTGCCAGTAGGATGAGATCCCAGAAGCGATCCTACAATGAGCAGTTCTTC
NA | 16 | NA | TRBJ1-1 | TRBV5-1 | CASSLAGGFMNTEAFF | TGCGCCAGCAGCTTGGCCGGTGGTTTCATGAACACTGAAGCTTTCTTT
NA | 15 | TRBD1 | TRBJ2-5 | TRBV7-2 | CASSPWTAGGQAQYF | TGTGCCAGCAGCCCCTGGACTGCAGGGGGCCAGGCCCAGTACTTC
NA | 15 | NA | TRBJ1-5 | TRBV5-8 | CASSRPGGSNQPQHF | TGTGCCAGCAGCAGGCCGGGAGGGAGCAATCAGCCCCAGCATTTT
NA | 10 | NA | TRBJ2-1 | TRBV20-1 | CLPRRNEQFF | TGCCTGCCCAGACGAAATGAGCAGTTCTTC
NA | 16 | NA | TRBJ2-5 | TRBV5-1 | CASSSLSMQGQETQYF | TGCGCCAGCAGCTCGTTGAGTATGCAGGGTCAAGAGACCCAGTACTTC
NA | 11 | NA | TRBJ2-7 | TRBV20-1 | CSATTSYEQYF | TGCAGTGCGACGACATCCTACGAGCAGTACTTC
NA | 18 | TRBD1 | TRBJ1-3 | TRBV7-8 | CASSSPPGQGTSGNTIYF | TGTGCCAGCAGCTCCCCCCCGGGACAGGGGACCTCTGGAAACACCATATATTTT
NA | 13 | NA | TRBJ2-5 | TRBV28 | CASLPRAQETQYF | TGTGCCAGCCTTCCCCGCGCCCAAGAGACCCAGTACTTC
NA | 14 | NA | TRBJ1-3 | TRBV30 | CAWSVLDPGNTIYF | TGTGCCTGGAGTGTCTTGGATCCTGGAAACACCATATATTTT
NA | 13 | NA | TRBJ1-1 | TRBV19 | CASSILDETEAFF | TGTGCCAGTAGTATCCTAGACGAGACTGAAGCTTTCTTT
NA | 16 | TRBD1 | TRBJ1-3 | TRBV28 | CASNLRQGARGNTIYF | TGTGCCAGCAACCTCAGACAGGGGGCGCGTGGAAACACCATATATTTT
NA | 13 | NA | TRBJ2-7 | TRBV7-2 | CASSPPGSNEQYF | TGTGCCAGCAGCCCCCCCGGGTCCAACGAGCAGTACTTC
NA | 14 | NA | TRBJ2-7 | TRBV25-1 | CASSESRTPYEQYF | TGTGCCAGCAGTGAATCCCGCACCCCCTACGAGCAGTACTTC
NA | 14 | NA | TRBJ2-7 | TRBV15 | CATSRDLNSYEQYF | TGTGCCACCAGCAGAGATCTAAACTCCTACGAGCAGTACTTC
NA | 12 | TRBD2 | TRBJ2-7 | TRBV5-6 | CASSPGGFEQYF | TGTGCCAGCAGCCCCGGGGGGTTCGAGCAGTACTTC
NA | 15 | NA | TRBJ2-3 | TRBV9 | CASTPRADLTDTQYF | TGTGCCAGCACCCCCAGGGCCGACCTCACAGATACGCAGTATTTT
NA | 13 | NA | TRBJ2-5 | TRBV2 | CASSDMARETQYF | TGTGCCAGCAGTGACATGGCGAGAGAGACCCAGTACTTC
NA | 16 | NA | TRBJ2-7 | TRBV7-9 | CASSLSDSFGSYEQYF | TGTGCCAGCAGCTTATCGGACAGTTTCGGCTCCTACGAGCAGTACTTC
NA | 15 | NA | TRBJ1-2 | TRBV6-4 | CASSDSSRGIYGYTF | TGTGCCAGCAGTGACTCGAGTCGGGGGATTTATGGCTACACCTTC
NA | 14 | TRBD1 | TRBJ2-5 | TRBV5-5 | CASSPGQVGETQYF | TGTGCCAGCAGCCCAGGACAGGTCGGGGAGACCCAGTACTTC
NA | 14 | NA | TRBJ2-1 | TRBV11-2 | CASSRISSYNEQFF | TGTGCCAGCAGTCGGATAAGCTCCTACAATGAGCAGTTCTTC
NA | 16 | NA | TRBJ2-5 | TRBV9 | CASSVVTGRNQETQYF | TGTGCCAGCAGCGTAGTTACAGGGCGAAATCAAGAGACCCAGTACTTC
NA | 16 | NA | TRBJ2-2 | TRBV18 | CASSSTGTANTGELFF | TGTGCCAGCTCATCAACGGGGACGGCGAACACCGGGGAGCTGTTTTTT
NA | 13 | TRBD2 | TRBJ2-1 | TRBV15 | CATNRGESNEQFF | TGTGCCACCAACCGGGGGGAGAGTAATGAGCAGTTCTTC